Reported below is one T cell receptor (beta chain). This sample was taken from a study of blood T cell repertoires in COVID-19. Whole-study context: T cells, B-cell-depleted T cells, or PBMCs provided the cDNA or gDNA that served as material.

In the authors' workflow: Amplification of reference gene primers provided the estimated nucleated cell counts. The assay was immunoSEQ multiplex PCR, and TCRdb's table has in-frame clones only and misses some. That table gives V, J and clone size, and the DNA gave D and trimming. The sample consists of some 250,000 clones, 82% of them appearing once. V gave up 7 bases and J gave up 0 bases, with 6 bases separating them. The CDR3 is 12 amino acids. Sequencing input: peripheral blood. The clonotype comes from a young woman with acute or convalescent COVID-19. This chain connects TRBV12-3 or TRBV12-4 to TRBJ1-2; no definite D call. For the CDR3, the DNA is TGTGCCAGCACCTCCCCTAACTATGGCTACACCTTC. It translates to CASTSPNYGYTF.